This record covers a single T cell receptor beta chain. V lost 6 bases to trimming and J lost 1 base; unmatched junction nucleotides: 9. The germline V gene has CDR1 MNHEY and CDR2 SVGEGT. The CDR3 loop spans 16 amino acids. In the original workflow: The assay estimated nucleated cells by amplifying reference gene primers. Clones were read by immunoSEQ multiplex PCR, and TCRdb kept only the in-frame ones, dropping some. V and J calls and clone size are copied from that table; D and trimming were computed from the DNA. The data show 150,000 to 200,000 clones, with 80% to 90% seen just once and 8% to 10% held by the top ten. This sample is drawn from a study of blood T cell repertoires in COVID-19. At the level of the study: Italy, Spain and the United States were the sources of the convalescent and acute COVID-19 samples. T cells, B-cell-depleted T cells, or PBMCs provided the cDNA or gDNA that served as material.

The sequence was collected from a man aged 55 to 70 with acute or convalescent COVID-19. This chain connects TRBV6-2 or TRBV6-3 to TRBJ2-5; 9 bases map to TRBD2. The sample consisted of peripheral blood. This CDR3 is CASSHFPGLAQETQYF. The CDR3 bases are TGTGCCAGCAGCCATTTTCCGGGACTAGCCCAAGAGACCCAGTACTTC.